This T cell receptor beta chain was captured by sequencing in a study of blood T cells in healthy people across ages. Through a sample-barcoded 5' primer and a J-beta primer mix, a second PCR was run for roughly 6 to 11 cycles. Each TCR beta cDNA got a 12-nucleotide random molecular identifier. TCRdb re-called the 5' RACE reads with MiXCR, one entry per CDR3 protein. The sample has some 1.5 million distinct CDR3 sequences; 28% are singletons. V was clipped by 4 bases and J by 4 bases, with 16 bases between them. CDR3 size: 15 residues. Germline lookup yields CDR1 SGHRS and CDR2 YFSETQ. Peripheral blood was drawn, about 9.7 milliliters per donor.

The source material was blood. The gene calls are TRBV5-1 and TRBJ2-3; D is perhaps TRBD2 (6 bases). This sequence originates from a woman under 40 in good health. The CDR3 DNA is TGCGCCAGCAGCGGAACTACCGGGGGAGCAGATACGCAGTATTTT. Its protein product is CASSGTTGGADTQYF.